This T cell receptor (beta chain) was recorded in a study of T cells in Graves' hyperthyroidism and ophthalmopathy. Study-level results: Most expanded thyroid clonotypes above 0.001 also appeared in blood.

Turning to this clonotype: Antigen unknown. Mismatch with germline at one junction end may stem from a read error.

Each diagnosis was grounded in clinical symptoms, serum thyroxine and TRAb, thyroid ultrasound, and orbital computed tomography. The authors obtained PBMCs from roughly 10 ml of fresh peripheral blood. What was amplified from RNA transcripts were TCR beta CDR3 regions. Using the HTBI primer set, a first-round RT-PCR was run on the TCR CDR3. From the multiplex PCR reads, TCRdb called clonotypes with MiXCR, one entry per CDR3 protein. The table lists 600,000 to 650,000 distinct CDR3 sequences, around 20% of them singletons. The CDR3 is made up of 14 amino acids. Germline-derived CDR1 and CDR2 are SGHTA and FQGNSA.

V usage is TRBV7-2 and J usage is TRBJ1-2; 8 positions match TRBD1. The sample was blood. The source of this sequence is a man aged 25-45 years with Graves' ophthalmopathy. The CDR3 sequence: CANSLDQGAGGYTF. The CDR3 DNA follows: TGTGCCAACAGCTTAGACCAGGGGGCCGGAGGCTACACCTTC.